The 27 T cell receptor beta chains reported below all come from one sample, sequenced in a study of naive and memory T cell subsets. Ligated cDNA underwent four rounds of PCR with nested alpha and beta constant region primers and SP2. TCRdb recomputed calls from the UMI-ligation and nested PCR reads with MiXCR, one row per CDR3 protein. The repertoire holds about 24,000 distinct CDR3 sequences, with about 6.1% as singletons. Treatment noted: skin biopsy from PPD injection site in Mantoux-positive individual. An oligonucleotide containing a UMI was ligated to the 3' end of TCR cDNA. The specimen was skin, collected from a tuberculin skin test site. The receptors were gathered from an adult in good health.

This clonotype was counted ten times or more. The CDR3 is CASSLARGNQPQHF. Here the CDR3 DNA reads TGTGCCAGCAGTTTAGCCCGGGGGAATCAGCCCCAGCATTTT. This chain joins TRBV12-3 or TRBV12-4 and TRBJ1-5; maybe TRBD1 (5 bases). Trimming removed 0 bases at V and 4 bases at J, with 7 bases between. The CDR3 has 14 amino acids.

Of note for this clonotype: The junction departs from the called germline gene at one end, perhaps through a read error. The J gene is TRBJ2-2, the V gene TRBV7-7; 9 bases map to TRBD1. In germline, CDR1 is SSHAT, CDR2 FNYEAQ (reference sequence). The CDR3 spans 15 residues. DNA for the CDR3: TGTGCTAGCAGCTCGTCCGGGACAGGGTCCGGGGAGCTGTTTTTT. Translated, it gives CASSSSGTGSGELFF.

This clonotype appeared a few times. V usage is TRBV19 and J usage is TRBJ2-2; the D gene is possibly TRBD2 (5 bases). Trimming cost V 8 bases and J 1 base, with 11 bases left between them. The CDR3 length is 14 residues. CDR1 and CDR2 from the germline V gene are LNHDA and SQIVND (reference sequence). The CDR3 protein is CASLIGGNTGELFF. The DNA for the CDR3 is TGTGCCAGTTTAATAGGAGGGAACACCGGGGAGCTGTTTTTT.

This clonotype has ten or more counts. V is TRBV29-1 and J is TRBJ2-7; 11 nucleotides align to TRBD1. The germline V gene encodes CDR1 SQVTM and CDR2 ANQGSEA. Germline trimming cut 6 bases from V and 2 bases from J; bases unmatched to any gene: 9. The CDR3 covers 15 residues. CDR3 coding DNA: TGCAGCGTCCTAACCGGGACAGGGGGAACCTACGAGCAGTACTTC. The encoded protein is CSVLTGTGGTYEQYF.

This clonotype was seen ten or more times. The rearrangement joins TRBV24-1 to TRBJ2-5; D possibly matches TRBD1 or TRBD2 (6 bases each). Trimming removed 6 bases at V and 5 bases at J, with 12 bases between. Germline V gene sequence: CDR1 KGHDR, CDR2 SFDVKD. CDR3 length equals 13 residues. The CDR3 DNA follows: TGTGCCACCAGTCACGGGGGCAAGGAGACCCAGTACTTC. This sequence encodes CATSHGGKETQYF.

This clonotype showed up just a few times. CDR3 in DNA: TGTGCCAGTTTTTCCGGGACTAGCGAAGACTACGAGCAGTACTTC. This encodes CASFSGTSEDYEQYF. This chain joins TRBV2 and TRBJ2-7, with TRBD2 matching over 10 bases. Unmatched junction bases numbered 11, after V lost 9 bases and J lost 3 bases. The CDR3 covers 15 residues. The germline gives CDR1 SNHLY, CDR2 FYNNEI.

This sequence joins TRBV7-2 and TRBJ1-4; the match to TRBD1 covers 7 bases. Unmatched junction bases numbered 7, after V lost 5 bases and J lost 4 bases. CDR1 and CDR2 from the germline V gene are SGHTA and FQGNSA. This CDR3 has 15 amino acids. CDR3 amino acids: CASSAGQALNEKLFF. In nucleotides, the CDR3 is TGTGCCAGCAGCGCCGGACAGGCTCTTAATGAAAAACTGTTTTTT.

There are a few counts of this clonotype. The CDR3 region is CASSISHHWQPQHF. Here the CDR3 DNA reads TGTGCCAGTAGTATCTCTCACCATTGGCAGCCCCAGCATTTT. This chain links TRBV19 with TRBJ1-5; no definite D call. The V end was cut by 3 bases, the J end by 7 bases, with 13 bases between. In germline, CDR1 is LNHDA, CDR2 SQIVND (reference sequence). The CDR3 sequence is 14 residues long.

This clonotype is medium-sized within its sample. The genes are TRBV20-1 and TRBJ2-7; 7 nucleotides line up with TRBD1. In germline, CDR1 is DFQATT, CDR2 SNEGSKA (reference sequence). V was clipped by 3 bases and J by 3 bases; unmatched bases: 5. This CDR3 is 13 amino acids long. CDR3: CSARGDRDYEQYF. CDR3 in DNA: TGCAGTGCTAGGGGTGACAGGGACTACGAGCAGTACTTC.

This clonotype has at least ten counts. The rearrangement uses TRBV15 and TRBJ2-1; 11 bases line up with TRBD2. Germline V gene data show CDR1 as LNHNV and CDR2 as YYDKDF (reference sequence). This CDR3 is built from 16 residues. The V segment lost 6 bases and the J segment 7 bases; nucleotides outside the gene matches: 11. The CDR3 DNA reads TGTGCCACCAGTCGCACTAGCGGGAGTTCTCGTAATGAGCAGTTCTTC. It specifies CATSRTSGSSRNEQFF.

This clonotype appeared many times. CDR3 amino acids: CSAFTGITPYEQYF. The CDR3 bases are TGCAGTGCTTTCACAGGGATTACTCCCTACGAGCAGTACTTC. The chain employs TRBV20-1 and TRBJ2-7; a possible D gene is TRBD1 (6 bases). The germline V gene encodes CDR1 DFQATT and CDR2 SNEGSKA (reference sequence). This CDR3 is built from 14 residues. Trimming cost V 5 bases and J 2 bases, with 16 bases left between them.

The chain couples TRBV12-3 or TRBV12-4 to TRBJ1-2; 8 bases align to TRBD1. The CDR3 is 13 residues long. V dropped 7 bases and J dropped 4; count of bases not matched to a gene: 5. The CDR3 sequence: CASILQGVYGYTF. The CDR3 bases are TGTGCCAGCATCCTACAGGGGGTCTATGGCTACACCTTC.

This clonotype was picked up a small number of times. One end of the junction fails to match germline, which may point to a read error. This chain uses TRBV7-7 with TRBJ2-3; 8 bases align to TRBD1. Germline V gives CDR1 SSHAT, CDR2 FNYEAQ (reference sequence). The CDR3 extends over 13 amino acids. As DNA, the CDR3 is TGTGCTAGCAGCTCCGACAGGGGAGATACGCAGTATTTT. It encodes CASSSDRGDTQYF.

There are many counts of this clonotype. The V call is TRBV12-3 or TRBV12-4, the J call TRBJ1-5, with 7 nucleotides matching TRBD1. V lost 6 bases to trimming and J lost 1 base; unmatched junction nucleotides: 3. The CDR3 consists of 14 residues. CDR3: CASSLDRSNQPQHF. CDR3 in DNA: TGTGCCAGCAGCCTGGACAGGAGCAATCAGCCCCAGCATTTT.

The chain recombines TRBV15 with TRBJ2-4, with 9 bases that match TRBD2. CDR1 and CDR2 from the germline V gene are LNHNV and YYDKDF (reference sequence). CDR3 size: 18 residues. V was clipped by 0 bases and J by 1 base; unmatched bases: 7. The CDR3 DNA reads as TGTGCCACCAGCAGAGATGCCGGACTAGCGCGCGCCAAAAACATTCAGTACTTC. This gives the protein CATSRDAGLARAKNIQYF.

This clonotype is medium-sized. This chain uses TRBV9 with TRBJ2-1; 10 bases fit TRBD1. CDR1 is SGDLS, CDR2 YYNGEE, per germline. There are 16 residues in the CDR3. J was trimmed by 0 bases and V by 3 bases; bases with no gene match: 3. Here the CDR3 DNA reads TGTGCCAGCAGCGCGAGACAGGGGGCCTCCTACAATGAGCAGTTCTTC. This codes for CASSARQGASYNEQFF.

This clonotype was detected a few times. V and J are TRBV20-1 and TRBJ2-5; TRBD2 agrees at 7 bases. V dropped 0 bases and J dropped 5; count of bases not matched to a gene: 9. Germline values: CDR1 DFQATT, CDR2 SNEGSKA (reference sequence). The CDR3 is 15 amino acids. CDR3 sequence: CSARDSGRDRETQYF. As DNA, the CDR3 is TGCAGTGCTAGAGATTCGGGGAGGGATAGGGAGACCCAGTACTTC.

The sample holds many counts of this clonotype. The V call is TRBV7-8, the J call TRBJ1-5, with D unresolved. The V and J ends lost 5 bases and 9 bases respectively, with 11 bases between them. CDR3 size: 12 residues. From germline, CDR1 is SGHVS and CDR2 FQNEAQ. The CDR3 DNA follows: TGTGCCAGCAGCCTCCTTTTATCGCCCCAGCATTTT. It translates to CASSLLLSPQHF. The entire variable domain, with the rest obtained from reference TRBV7-8 and TRBJ1-5, is as follows: GAGVSQSPRYKVAKRGQDVALRCDPISGHVSLFWYQQALGQGPEFLTYFQNEAQLDKSGLPSDRFFAERPEGSVSTLKIQRTQQEDSAVYLCASSLLLSPQHFGDGTRLSIL.

The chain carries TRBV18 and TRBJ1-4; TRBD1 is a possible D gene (5 bases). Trimming shortened V by 5 bases and J by 7 bases, and 11 bases separated the two germline ends. CDR1 is KGHSH, CDR2 LQKENI, per germline. The CDR3 contains 13 residues. The CDR3 DNA follows: TGTGCCAGCTCAGGGACGCTCGGTGAAAAACTGTTTTTT. Translated, it gives CASSGTLGEKLFF.

The chain links TRBV20-1 to TRBJ2-3, with D tentatively TRBD1 (6 bases). Trimming left V 8 bases short and J 4 bases short, with 13 bases between. Germline assignment: CDR1 DFQATT and CDR2 SNEGSKA (reference sequence). This CDR3 is built from 12 residues. The CDR3 is CSFLGGSDTQYF. CDR3 nucleotide sequence: TGCAGTTTCCTAGGGGGATCAGATACGCAGTATTTT.

The chain links TRBV5-4 to TRBJ2-1, with 10 bases matching TRBD1. CDR1 SGHNT and CDR2 YYREEE come from the germline V gene (reference sequence). The CDR3 spans 13 residues. Trimming at V came to 5 bases and at J to 8 bases, leaving 4 bases not matched to a gene. The CDR3 bases are TGTGCCAGCAGGGGACAGGGGAGGGATGAGCAGTTCTTC. Translated: CASRGQGRDEQFF.

This clonotype was detected many times. One end of the junction fails to match germline, which may point to a read error. The V gene is TRBV7-7, the J gene TRBJ2-7; D may be TRBD2 (5 bases). The CDR3 extends over 13 amino acids. Looked up from germline, CDR1 is SSHAT and CDR2 is FNYEAQ (reference sequence). This CDR3 is CASSLGISYEQYF. CDR3 nucleotides: TGTGCTAGCAGCCTCGGGATCTCCTACGAGCAGTACTTC. The variable domain in full, with the rest retrieved from reference TRBV7-7 and TRBJ2-7, is GAGVSQSPRYKVTKRGQDVTLRCDPISSHATLYWYQQALGQGPEFLTYFNYEAQPDKSGLPSDRFSAERPEGSISTLTIQRTEQRDSAMYRCASSLGISYEQYFGPGTRLTVT.

V usage is TRBV6-5 and J usage is TRBJ1-5; D possibly corresponds to TRBD1 (5 bases). V dropped 6 bases and J dropped 0 bases, with 18 bases sitting between them. The V gene's germline CDR1 is MNHEY and CDR2 SVGAGI. The CDR3 runs to 17 residues. The CDR3 nucleotides read TGTGCCAGCAGGAAGGGCCCCCTCAGGGATAGCAATCAGCCCCAGCATTTT. Translated: CASRKGPLRDSNQPQHF.

This clonotype was observed many times. V usage is TRBV4-2 and J usage is TRBJ2-1; 8 bases are shared with TRBD2. CDR3 length: 16 residues. The trim removed 0 bases at V and 4 bases at J, leaving 5 bases unmatched. Germline CDR1 and CDR2: LGHNA and YNFKEQ. The CDR3 DNA follows: TGTGCCAGCAGCCAAGAAGCTAGCGGGCCTTACAATGAGCAGTTCTTC. It codes for CASSQEASGPYNEQFF.

Details on this clonotype: It may be a read error: a sequence one base away is much more abundant. This chain uses TRBV5-1 with TRBJ2-1; 8 bases line up with TRBD1. The V gene's germline CDR1 is SGHRS and CDR2 YFSETQ. The CDR3 has 14 amino acids. V shed 4 bases, J shed 8 bases, and the junction held 8 bases outside the gene matches. The CDR3 loop reads CASSPGTGDYEQFF. Here the CDR3 DNA reads TGCGCCAGCAGCCCCGGGACAGGTGATTATGAGCAGTTCTTC.

The chain combines TRBV12-3 or TRBV12-4 with TRBJ2-7, with 11 bases aligning to TRBD2. CDR3 length: 15 residues. After removal of 4 bases from V and 0 bases from J, the junction contained 2 bases not matched to a gene. The CDR3 region has the DNA TGTGCCAGCAGTTCGGGACTAGCGGTCTCCTACGAGCAGTACTTC. It specifies CASSSGLAVSYEQYF.

The V and J genes are TRBV6-5 and TRBJ2-2; 9 bases line up with TRBD1. V shed 2 bases and J 6 bases; nucleotides not matched to a gene: 7. Germline CDR1 MNHEY, CDR2 SVGAGI. CDR3 length: 16 residues. The CDR3 bases are TGTGCCAGCAGTTACGGTCTGGACAGGGGCCCCGGGGAGCTGTTTTTT. Translated: CASSYGLDRGPGELFF.